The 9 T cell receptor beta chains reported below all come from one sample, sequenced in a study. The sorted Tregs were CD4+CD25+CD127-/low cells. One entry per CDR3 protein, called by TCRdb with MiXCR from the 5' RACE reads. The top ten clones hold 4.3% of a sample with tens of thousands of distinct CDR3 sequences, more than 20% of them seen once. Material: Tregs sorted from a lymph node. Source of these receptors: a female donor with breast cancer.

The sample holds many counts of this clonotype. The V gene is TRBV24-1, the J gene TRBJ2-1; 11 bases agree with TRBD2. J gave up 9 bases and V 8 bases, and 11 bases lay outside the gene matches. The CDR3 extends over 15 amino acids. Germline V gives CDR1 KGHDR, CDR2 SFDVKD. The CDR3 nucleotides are TGTGCCACCAAGACTAGCGGGAATCCGAGGGGTGAGCAGTTCTTC. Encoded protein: CATKTSGNPRGEQFF.

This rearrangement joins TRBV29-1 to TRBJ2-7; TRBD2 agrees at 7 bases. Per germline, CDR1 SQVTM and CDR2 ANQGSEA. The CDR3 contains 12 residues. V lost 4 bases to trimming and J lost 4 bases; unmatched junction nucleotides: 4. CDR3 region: CSVASGVYEQYF. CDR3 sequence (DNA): TGCAGCGTTGCTAGCGGAGTGTACGAGCAGTACTTC.

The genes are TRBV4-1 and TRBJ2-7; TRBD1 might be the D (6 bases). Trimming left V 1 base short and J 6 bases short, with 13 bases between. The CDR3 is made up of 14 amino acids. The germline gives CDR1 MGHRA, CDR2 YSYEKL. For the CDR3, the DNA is TGCGCCAGCAGCCAAGCTCGGCGAGGGGGCGAGCAGTACTTC. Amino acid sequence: CASSQARRGGEQYF.

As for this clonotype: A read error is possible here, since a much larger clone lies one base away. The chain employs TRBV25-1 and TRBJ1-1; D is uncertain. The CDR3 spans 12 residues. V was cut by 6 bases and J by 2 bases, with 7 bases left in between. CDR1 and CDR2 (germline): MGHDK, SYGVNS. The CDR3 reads CASREDNTEAFF. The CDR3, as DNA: TGTGCCAGCAGAGAGGATAACACTGAAGCTTTCTTT.

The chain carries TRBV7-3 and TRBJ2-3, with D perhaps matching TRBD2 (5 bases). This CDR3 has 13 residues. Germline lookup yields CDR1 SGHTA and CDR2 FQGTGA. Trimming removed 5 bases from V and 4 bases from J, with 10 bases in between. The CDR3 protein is CASSLPGSDTQYF. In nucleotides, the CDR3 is TGTGCCAGCAGCCTCCCGGGGTCAGATACGCAGTATTTT.

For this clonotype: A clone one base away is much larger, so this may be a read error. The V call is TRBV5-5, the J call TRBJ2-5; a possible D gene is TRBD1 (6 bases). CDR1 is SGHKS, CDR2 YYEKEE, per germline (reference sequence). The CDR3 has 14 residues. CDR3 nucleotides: TGTGTCAGCAGCTACAGGGTTGCGAGAGAGACCCAGTACTTC. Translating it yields CVSSYRVARETQYF. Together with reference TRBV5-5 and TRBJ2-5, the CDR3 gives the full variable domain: DAGVTQSPTHLIKTRGQQVTLRCSPISGHKSVSWYQQVLGQGPQFIFQYYEKEERGRGNFPDRFSARQFPNYSSELNVNALLLGDSALYLCVSSYRVARETQYFGPGTRLLVL.

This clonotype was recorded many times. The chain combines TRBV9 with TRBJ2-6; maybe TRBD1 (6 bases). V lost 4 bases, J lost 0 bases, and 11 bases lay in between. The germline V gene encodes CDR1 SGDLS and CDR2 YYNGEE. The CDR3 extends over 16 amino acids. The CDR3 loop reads CASSPTGSSGANVLTF. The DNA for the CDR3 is TGTGCCAGCAGCCCAACAGGGAGCTCTGGGGCCAACGTCCTGACTTTC.

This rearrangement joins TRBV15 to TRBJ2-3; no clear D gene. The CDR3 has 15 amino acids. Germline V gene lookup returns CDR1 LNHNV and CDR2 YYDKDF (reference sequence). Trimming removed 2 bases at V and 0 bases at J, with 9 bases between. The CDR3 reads CATSRRPDSTDTQYF. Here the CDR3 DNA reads TGTGCCACCAGCAGACGCCCAGACAGCACAGATACGCAGTATTTT.

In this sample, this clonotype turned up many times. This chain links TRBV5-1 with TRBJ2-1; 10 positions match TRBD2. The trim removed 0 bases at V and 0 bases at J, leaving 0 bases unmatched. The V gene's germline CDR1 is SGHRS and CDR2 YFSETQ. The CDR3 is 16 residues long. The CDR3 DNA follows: TGCGCCAGCAGCTTGGCTAGCGGGAGCTCCTACAATGAGCAGTTCTTC. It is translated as CASSLASGSSYNEQFF.